This entry concerns a single T cell receptor beta chain. Its antigen remains unknown. The CDR3 loop spans 15 amino acids. Trimming took 5 bases from V and 8 from J, leaving 21 bases between them. Germline V gives CDR1 MNHNY, CDR2 SVGAGI (reference sequence). These data are taken from a study of cytomegalovirus exposure and HLA in healthy donors. 13 Jbeta primers and 60 Vbeta primers were used for the PCR. Profiled with immunoSEQ multiplex PCR; TCRdb holds only in-frame clones, not every one. The sample carries around 90,000 clones, about 68% recorded once. Notes on the study in general: For most TCR beta V segments, an earlier analysis put the productive rate at about 90% or about 30% of the time. A likely sequencing artifact accounted for one observed cluster of highly shared sequence variants.

Input material: PBMCs. The TCR comes from a human donor in good health. The chain combines TRBV6-6 with TRBJ1-2; D might be TRBD1 (5 bases). The CDR3 nucleotides are TGTGCCAGCAGTAACCCGGGGGACGGCTATCGGGGCTACACCTTC. This encodes CASSNPGDGYRGYTF.